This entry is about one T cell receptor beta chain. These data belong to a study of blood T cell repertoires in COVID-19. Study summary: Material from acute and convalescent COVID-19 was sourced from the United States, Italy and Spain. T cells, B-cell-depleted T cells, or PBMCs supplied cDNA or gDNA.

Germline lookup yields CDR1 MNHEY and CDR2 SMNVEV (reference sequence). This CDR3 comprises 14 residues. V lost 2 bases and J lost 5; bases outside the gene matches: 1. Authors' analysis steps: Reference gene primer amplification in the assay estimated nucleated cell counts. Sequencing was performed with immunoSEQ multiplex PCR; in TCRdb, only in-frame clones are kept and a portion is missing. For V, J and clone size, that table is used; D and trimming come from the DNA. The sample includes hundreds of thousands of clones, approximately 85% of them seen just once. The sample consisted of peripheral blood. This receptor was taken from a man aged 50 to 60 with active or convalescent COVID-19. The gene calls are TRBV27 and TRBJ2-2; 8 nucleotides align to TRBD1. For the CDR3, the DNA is TGTGCCAGCAGTTTACGGACAGGGACCGGGGAGCTGTTTTTT. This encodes CASSLRTGTGELFF.